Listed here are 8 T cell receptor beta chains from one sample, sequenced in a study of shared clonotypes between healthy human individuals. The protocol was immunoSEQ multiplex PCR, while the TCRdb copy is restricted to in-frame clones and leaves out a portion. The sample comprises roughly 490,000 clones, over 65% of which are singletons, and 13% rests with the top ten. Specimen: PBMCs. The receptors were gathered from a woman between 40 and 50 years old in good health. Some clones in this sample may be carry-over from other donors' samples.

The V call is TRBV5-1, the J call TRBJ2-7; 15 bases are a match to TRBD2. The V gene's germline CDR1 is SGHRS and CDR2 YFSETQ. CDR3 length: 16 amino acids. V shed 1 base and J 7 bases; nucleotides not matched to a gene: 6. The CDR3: CASSLSPGTSGREQYF. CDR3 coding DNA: TGCGCCAGCAGCTTGTCCCCGGGGACTAGCGGGAGGGAGCAGTACTTC.

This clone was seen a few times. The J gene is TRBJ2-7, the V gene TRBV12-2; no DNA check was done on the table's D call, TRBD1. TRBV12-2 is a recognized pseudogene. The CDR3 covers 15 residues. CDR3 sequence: CASRLGGRGTYEQYF. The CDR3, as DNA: TGTGCAAGTCGCTTAGGGGGCAGGGGAACCTACGAGCAGTACTTC.

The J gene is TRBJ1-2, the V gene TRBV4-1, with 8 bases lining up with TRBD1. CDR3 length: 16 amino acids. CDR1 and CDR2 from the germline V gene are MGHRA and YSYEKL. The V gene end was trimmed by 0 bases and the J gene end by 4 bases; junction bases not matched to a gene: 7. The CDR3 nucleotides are TGCGCCAGCAGCCAAGATCGCGGCAGGGGGCCCTATGGCTACACCTTC. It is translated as CASSQDRGRGPYGYTF.

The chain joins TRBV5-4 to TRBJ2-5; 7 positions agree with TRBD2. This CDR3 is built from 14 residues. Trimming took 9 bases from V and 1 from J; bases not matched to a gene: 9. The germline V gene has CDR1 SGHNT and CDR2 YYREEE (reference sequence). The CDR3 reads CATTLAGAQETQYF. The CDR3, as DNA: TGTGCCACTACCCTGGCGGGAGCCCAAGAGACCCAGTACTTC.

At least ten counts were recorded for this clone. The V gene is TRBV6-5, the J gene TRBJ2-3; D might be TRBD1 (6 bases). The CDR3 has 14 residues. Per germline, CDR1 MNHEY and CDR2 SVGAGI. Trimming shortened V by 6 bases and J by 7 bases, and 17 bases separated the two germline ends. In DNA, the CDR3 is TGTGCCAGCAGCATCGACAGGACACGATATACGCAGTATTTT. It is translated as CASSIDRTRYTQYF.

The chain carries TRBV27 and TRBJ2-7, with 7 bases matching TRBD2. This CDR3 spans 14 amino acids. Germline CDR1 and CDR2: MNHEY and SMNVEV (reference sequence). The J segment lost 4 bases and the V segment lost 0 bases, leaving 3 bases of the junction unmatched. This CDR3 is CASSLSLSGYEQYF. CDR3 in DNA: TGTGCCAGCAGTTTATCCCTTAGCGGGTACGAGCAGTACTTC.

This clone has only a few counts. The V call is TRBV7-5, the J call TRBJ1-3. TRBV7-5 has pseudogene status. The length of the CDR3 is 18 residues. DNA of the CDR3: TGTGCCAGAAGCTTAGTCGTTCGTTCGGGGCTACGGGAGGACACCATATATTTT. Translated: CARSLVVRSGLREDTIYF.

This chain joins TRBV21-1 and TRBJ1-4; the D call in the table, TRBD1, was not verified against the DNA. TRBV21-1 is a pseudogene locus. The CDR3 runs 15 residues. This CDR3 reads CASSKAPATNEKLFF. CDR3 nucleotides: TGTGCCAGCAGCAAAGCGCCAGCAACTAATGAAAAACTGTTTTTT.